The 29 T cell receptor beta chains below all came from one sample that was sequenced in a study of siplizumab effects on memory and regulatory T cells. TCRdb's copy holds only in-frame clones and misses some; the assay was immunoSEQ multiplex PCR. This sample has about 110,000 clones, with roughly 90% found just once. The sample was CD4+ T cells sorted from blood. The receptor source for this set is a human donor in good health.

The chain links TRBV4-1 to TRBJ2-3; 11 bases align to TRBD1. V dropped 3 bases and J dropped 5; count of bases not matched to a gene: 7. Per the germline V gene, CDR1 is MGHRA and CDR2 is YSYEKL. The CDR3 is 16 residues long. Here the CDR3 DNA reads TGCGCCAGCAGCCACCTTGGACAGGGGGCCTTAGATACGCAGTATTTT. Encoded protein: CASSHLGQGALDTQYF.

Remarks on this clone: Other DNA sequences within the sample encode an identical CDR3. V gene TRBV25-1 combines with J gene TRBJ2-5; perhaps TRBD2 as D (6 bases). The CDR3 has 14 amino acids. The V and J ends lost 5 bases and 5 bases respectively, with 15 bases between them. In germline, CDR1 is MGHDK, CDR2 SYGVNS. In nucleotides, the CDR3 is TGTGCCAGCAGTAGGAGGCGGGACGGTGAGACCCAGTACTTC. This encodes CASSRRRDGETQYF.

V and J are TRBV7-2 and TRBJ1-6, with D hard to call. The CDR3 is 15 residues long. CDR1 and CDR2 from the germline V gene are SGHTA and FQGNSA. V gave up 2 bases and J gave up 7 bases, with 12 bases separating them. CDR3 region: CASSLIGILNSPLHF. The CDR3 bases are TGTGCCAGCAGCTTAATTGGGATACTAAATTCACCCCTCCACTTT.

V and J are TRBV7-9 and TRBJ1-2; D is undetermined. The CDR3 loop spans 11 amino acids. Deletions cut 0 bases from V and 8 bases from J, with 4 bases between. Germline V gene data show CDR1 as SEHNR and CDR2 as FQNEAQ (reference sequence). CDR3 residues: CASSLAGGYTF. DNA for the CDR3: TGTGCCAGCAGCTTAGCGGGAGGCTACACCTTC.

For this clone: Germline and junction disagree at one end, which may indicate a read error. In DNA, the CDR3 is TGTGCTAGCAGCTTAGCCGACAGACAGACCCAGTACTTC. It codes for CASSLADRQTQYF. This rearrangement joins TRBV7-7 to TRBJ2-5; D is perhaps TRBD1 (5 bases). Germline CDR1 and CDR2: SSHAT and FNYEAQ (reference sequence). This CDR3 is built from 13 residues. The full variable domain, completed using reference TRBV7-7 and TRBJ2-5, is GAGVSQSPRYKVTKRGQDVTLRCDPISSHATLYWYQQALGQGPEFLTYFNYEAQPDKSGLPSDRFSAERPEGSISTLTIQRTEQRDSAMYRCASSLADRQTQYFGPGTRLLVL.

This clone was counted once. In nucleotides, the CDR3 is TGTGCCAGTAGTAGGGGTTGGGGTGGCTACACCTTC. This sequence encodes CASSRGWGGYTF. The J gene is TRBJ1-2, the V gene TRBV19; no definite D call. The V end was cut by 4 bases, the J end by 7 bases, with 10 bases between. Germline assignment: CDR1 LNHDA and CDR2 SQIVND (reference sequence). The CDR3 length is 12 residues.

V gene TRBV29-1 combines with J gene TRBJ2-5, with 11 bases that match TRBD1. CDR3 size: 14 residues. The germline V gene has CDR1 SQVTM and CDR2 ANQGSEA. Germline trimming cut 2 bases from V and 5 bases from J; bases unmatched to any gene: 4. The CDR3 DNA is TGCAGCGTTGAAAGGACAGGGGGCTTGGAGACCCAGTACTTC. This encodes CSVERTGGLETQYF.

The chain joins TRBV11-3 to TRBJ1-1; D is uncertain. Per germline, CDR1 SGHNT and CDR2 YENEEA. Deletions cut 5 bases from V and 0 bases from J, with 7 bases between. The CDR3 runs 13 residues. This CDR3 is CASSEGLNTEAFF. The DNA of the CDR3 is TGTGCCAGCAGCGAAGGGCTGAACACTGAAGCTTTCTTT.

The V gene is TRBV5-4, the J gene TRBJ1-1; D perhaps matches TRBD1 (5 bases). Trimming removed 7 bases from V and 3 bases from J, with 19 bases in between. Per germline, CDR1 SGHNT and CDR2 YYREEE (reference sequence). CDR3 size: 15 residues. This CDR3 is CASVNRQGLDTEAFF. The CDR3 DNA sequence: TGTGCCAGCGTCAACCGTCAGGGTTTGGACACTGAAGCTTTCTTT.

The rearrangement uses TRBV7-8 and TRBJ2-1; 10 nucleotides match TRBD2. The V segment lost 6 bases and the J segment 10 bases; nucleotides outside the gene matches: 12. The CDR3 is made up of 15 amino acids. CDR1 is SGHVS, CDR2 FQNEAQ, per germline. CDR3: CASSREVAGGREQFF. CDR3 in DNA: TGTGCCAGCAGTAGGGAGGTAGCGGGGGGCAGGGAGCAGTTCTTC.

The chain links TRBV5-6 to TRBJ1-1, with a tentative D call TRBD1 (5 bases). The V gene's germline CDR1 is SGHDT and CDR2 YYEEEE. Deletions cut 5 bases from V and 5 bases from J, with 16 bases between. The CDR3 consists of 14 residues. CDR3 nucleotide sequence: TGTGCCAGCAGGCCGGGGGAAAGGGGAACTGAAGCTTTCTTT. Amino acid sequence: CASRPGERGTEAFF.

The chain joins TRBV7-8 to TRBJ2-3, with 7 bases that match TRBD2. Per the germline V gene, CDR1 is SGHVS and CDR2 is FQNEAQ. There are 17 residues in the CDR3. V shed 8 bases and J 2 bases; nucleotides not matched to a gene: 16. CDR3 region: CASGGDFKIIPTDTQYF. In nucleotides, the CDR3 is TGTGCCAGCGGGGGGGACTTTAAAATCATCCCCACAGATACGCAGTATTTT.

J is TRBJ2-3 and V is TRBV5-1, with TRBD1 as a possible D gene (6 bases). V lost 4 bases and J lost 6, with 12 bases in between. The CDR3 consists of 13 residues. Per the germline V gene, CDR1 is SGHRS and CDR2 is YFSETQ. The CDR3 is CASSQQGSDTQYF. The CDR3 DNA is TGCGCCAGCAGCCAACAGGGATCGGATACGCAGTATTTT.

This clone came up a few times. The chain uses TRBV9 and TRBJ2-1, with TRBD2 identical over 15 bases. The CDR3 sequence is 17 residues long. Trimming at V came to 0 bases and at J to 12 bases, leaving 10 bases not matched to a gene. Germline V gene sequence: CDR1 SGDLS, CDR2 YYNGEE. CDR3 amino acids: CASSVGLTGLAGGRQFF. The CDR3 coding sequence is TGTGCCAGCAGCGTAGGGTTGACGGGACTAGCGGGAGGCAGGCAGTTCTTC.

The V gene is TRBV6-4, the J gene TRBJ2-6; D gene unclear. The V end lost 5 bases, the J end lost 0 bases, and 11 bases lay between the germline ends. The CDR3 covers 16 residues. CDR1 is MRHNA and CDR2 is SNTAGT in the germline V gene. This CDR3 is CASSPAFDSGANVLTF. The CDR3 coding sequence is TGTGCCAGCAGTCCAGCGTTTGACTCTGGGGCCAACGTCCTGACTTTC.

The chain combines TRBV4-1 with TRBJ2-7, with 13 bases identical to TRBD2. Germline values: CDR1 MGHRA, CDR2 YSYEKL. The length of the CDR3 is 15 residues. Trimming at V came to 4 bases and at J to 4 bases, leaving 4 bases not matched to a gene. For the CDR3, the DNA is TGCGCCAGCAGCCCCACTAGCGGGAGGGGGTACGAGCAGTACTTC. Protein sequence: CASSPTSGRGYEQYF.

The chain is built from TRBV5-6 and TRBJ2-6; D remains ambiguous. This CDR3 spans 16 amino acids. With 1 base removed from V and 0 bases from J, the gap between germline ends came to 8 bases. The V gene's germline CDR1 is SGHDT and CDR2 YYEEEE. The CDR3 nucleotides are TGTGCCAGCAGCTTGTGGTCAACCTCTGGGGCCAACGTCCTGACTTTC. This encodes CASSLWSTSGANVLTF.

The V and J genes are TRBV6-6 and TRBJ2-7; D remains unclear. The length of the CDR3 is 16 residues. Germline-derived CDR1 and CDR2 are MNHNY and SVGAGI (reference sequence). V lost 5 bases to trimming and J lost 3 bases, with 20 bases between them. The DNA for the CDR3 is TGTGCCAGCAGTCCACCGAACGGGCCCGGGCACTACGAGCAGTACTTC. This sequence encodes CASSPPNGPGHYEQYF.

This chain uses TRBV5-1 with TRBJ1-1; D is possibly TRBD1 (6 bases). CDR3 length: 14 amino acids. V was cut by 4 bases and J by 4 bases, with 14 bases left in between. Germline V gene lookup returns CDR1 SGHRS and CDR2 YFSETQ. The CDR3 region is CASSPLNRATEAFF. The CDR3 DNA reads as TGCGCCAGCAGCCCGCTGAACAGGGCCACTGAAGCTTTCTTT.

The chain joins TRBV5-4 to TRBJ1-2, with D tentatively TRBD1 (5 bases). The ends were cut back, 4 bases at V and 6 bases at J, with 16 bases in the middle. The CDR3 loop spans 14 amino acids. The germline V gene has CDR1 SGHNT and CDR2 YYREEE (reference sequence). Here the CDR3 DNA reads TGTGCCAGCAGCAGGGAGGGGATTCGTGATGGCTACACCTTC. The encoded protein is CASSREGIRDGYTF.

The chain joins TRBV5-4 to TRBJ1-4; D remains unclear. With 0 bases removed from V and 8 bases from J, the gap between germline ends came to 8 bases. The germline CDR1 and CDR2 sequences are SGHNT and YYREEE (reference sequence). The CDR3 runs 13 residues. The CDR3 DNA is TGTGCCAGCAGCTTGGTAGGTGGGGAAAAACTGTTTTTT. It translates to CASSLVGGEKLFF.

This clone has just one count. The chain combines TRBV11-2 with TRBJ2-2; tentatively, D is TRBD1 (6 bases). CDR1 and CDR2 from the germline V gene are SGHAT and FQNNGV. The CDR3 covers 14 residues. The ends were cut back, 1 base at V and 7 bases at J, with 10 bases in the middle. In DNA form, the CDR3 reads TGTGCCAGCAGCTTAGCAGGGGCGGGCGGGGAGCTGTTTTTT. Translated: CASSLAGAGGELFF.

The CDR3 spells CASSYWSGTGELFF. The CDR3 DNA sequence: TGTGCCAGCAGTTACTGGAGCGGCACCGGGGAGCTGTTTTTT. V is TRBV6-5 and J is TRBJ2-2, with TRBD2 as a possible D gene (5 bases). V gave up 1 base and J gave up 4 bases, with 7 bases separating them. The CDR3 totals 14 residues. Germline assignment: CDR1 MNHEY and CDR2 SVGAGI.

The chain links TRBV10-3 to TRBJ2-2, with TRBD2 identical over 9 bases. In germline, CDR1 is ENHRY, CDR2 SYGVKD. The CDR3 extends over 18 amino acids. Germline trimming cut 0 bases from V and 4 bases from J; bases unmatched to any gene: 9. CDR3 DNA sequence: TGTGCCATCAGTGAGTCGATCCGCGGGGGGGCCTCCACCGGGGAGCTGTTTTTT. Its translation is CAISESIRGGASTGELFF.

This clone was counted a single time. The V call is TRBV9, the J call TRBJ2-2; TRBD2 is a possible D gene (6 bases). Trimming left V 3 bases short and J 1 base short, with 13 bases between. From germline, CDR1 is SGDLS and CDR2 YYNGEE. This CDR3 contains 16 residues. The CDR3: CASSGGGLQNTGELFF. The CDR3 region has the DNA TGTGCCAGCAGCGGCGGAGGGCTACAGAACACCGGGGAGCTGTTTTTT.

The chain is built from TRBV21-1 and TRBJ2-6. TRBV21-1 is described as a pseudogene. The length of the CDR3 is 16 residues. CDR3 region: CASATGTYSGANVLTF. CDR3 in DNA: TGTGCCAGCGCGACGGGCACTTACTCTGGGGCCAACGTCCTGACTTTC.

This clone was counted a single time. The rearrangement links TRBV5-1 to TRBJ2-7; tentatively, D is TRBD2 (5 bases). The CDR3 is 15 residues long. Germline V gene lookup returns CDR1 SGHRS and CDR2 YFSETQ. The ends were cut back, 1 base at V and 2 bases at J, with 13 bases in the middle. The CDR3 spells CASSLPQVGTYEQYF. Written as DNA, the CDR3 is TGCGCCAGCAGCTTGCCCCAGGTCGGGACCTACGAGCAGTACTTC.

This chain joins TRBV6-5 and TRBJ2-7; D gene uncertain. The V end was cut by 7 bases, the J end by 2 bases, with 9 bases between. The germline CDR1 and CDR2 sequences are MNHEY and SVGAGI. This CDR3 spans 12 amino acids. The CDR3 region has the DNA TGTGCCAGCACCGGACCTACCTACGAGCAGTACTTC. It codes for CASTGPTYEQYF.

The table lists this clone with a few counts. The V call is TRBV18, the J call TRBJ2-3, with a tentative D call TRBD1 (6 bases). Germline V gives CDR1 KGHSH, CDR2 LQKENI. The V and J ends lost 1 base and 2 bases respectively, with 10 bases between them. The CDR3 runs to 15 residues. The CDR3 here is CASSPLDSYTDTQYF. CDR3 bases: TGTGCCAGCTCACCACTGGACAGCTACACAGATACGCAGTATTTT.